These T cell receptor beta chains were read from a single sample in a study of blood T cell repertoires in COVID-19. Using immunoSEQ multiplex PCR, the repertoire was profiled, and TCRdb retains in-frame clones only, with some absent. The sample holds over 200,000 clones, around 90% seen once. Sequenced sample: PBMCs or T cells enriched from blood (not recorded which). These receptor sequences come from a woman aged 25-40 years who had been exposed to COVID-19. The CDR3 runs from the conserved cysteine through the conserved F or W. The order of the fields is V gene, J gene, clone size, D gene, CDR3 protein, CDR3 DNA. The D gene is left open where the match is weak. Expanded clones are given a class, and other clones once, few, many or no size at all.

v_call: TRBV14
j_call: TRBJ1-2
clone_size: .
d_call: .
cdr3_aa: CASSQTTGTTNYGYTF
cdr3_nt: TGTGCCAGCAGCCAAACAACCGGGACAACTAACTATGGCTACACCTTC

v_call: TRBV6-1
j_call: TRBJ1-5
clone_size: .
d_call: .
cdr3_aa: CASSEASGQPQHF
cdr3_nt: TGTGCCAGCAGTGAAGCCTCGGGTCAGCCCCAGCATTTT

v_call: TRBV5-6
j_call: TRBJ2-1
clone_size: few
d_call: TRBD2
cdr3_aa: CASSLAGEQFF
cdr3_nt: TGTGCCAGCAGCTTAGCGGGAGAGCAGTTCTTC

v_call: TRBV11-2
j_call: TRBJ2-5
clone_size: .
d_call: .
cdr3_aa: CASSPRQSGETQYF
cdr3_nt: TGTGCCAGCAGCCCCCGCCAATCAGGGGAGACCCAGTACTTC

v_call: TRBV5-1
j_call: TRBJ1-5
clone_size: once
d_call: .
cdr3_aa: CASSLSGYSNQPQHF
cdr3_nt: TGCGCCAGCAGCTTAAGCGGTTATAGCAATCAGCCCCAGCATTTT

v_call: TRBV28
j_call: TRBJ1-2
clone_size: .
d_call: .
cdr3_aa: CASSLGSYGYTF
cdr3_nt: TGTGCCAGCAGTTTGGGCAGCTATGGCTACACCTTC

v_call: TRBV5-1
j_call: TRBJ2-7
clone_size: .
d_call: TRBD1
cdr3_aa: CASSTQTGAAYEQYF
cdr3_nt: TGCGCCAGCAGCACCCAGACAGGGGCGGCCTACGAGCAGTACTTC

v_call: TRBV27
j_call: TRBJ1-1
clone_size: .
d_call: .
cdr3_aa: CASSYSLSTNTEAFF
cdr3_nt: TGTGCCAGCAGTTACAGCCTCTCTACGAACACTGAAGCTTTCTTT

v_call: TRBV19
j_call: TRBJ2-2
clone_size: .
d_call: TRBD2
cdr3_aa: CASSIVGLAGGFGELFF
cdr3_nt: TGTGCCAGTAGTATAGTCGGCCTAGCGGGAGGTTTCGGGGAGCTGTTTTTT

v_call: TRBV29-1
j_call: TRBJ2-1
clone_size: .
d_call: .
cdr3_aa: CSVAGNEQFF
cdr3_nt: TGCAGCGTTGCCGGCAATGAGCAGTTCTTC

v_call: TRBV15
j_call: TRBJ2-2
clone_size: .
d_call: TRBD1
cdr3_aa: CATSVGARGHTGELFF
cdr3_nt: TGTGCCACCAGCGTGGGAGCGAGGGGGCACACCGGGGAGCTGTTTTTT

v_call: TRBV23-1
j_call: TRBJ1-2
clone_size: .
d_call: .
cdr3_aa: CASSQRQMGGYTF
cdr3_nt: TGCGCCAGCAGTCAGCGACAGATGGGGGGCTACACCTTC

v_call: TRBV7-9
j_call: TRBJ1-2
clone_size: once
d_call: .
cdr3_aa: CASTPRGNYGYTF
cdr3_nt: TGTGCCAGCACCCCCCGGGGGAACTATGGCTACACCTTC

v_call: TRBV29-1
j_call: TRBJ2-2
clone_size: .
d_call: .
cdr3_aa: CSVEPGRNTGELFF
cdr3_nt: TGCAGCGTTGAACCCGGGAGGAACACCGGGGAGCTGTTTTTT

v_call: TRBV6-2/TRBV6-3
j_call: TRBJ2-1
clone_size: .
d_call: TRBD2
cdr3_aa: CASSLAGGYNEQFF
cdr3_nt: TGTGCCAGCAGTTTAGCGGGGGGTTACAATGAGCAGTTCTTC

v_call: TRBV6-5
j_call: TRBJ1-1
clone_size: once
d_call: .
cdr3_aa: CASTSRGRTEAFF
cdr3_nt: TGTGCCAGCACCTCCCGCGGGCGCACTGAAGCTTTCTTT

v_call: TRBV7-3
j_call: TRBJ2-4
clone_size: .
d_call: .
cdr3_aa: CASSPKCGRLAKNIQYF
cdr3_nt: TGTGCCAGCAGCCCAAAATGCGGGCGTCTAGCCAAAAACATTCAGTACTTC

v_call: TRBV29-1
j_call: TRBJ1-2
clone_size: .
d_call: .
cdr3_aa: CSATGTNYGYTF
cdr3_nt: TGCAGCGCCACAGGGACCAACTATGGCTACACCTTC

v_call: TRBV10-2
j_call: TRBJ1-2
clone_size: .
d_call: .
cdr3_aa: CASSESQIYGYTF
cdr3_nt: TGCGCCAGCAGTGAGTCTCAGATTTATGGCTACACCTTC